This T cell receptor (beta chain) was sequenced in a study of blood T cell repertoires in COVID-19. About the research overall: Italy, Spain and the United States were the sources of the convalescent and acute COVID-19 samples. The analysed material was cDNA or gDNA that came from T cells, B-cell-depleted T cells, or PBMCs.

Source study methods: Nucleated cell counts were estimated from reference gene primer amplification. The assay was immunoSEQ multiplex PCR, and TCRdb's table has in-frame clones only and misses some. V and J calls plus clone size are reproduced from that table; the DNA served to infer D and trimming. The repertoire holds 95,000 to 150,000 clones, with about four fifths as singletons. The CDR3 has 12 residues. The germline CDR1 and CDR2 sequences are KGHDR and SFDVKD. V lost 5 bases and J lost 6, with 6 bases in between. Seattle enrolled patients during active infection and tracked them longitudinally.

The material sequenced was peripheral blood. The TCR comes from a young man with COVID-19, enrolled during active disease. The chain combines TRBV24-1 with TRBJ2-2; D is unresolved. The DNA of the CDR3 is TGTGCCACCAGTGTCGGGTCCGGGGAGCTGTTTTTT. Protein sequence: CATSVGSGELFF.